The clone carrying this T cell receptor beta chain was counted at least ten times. Its target is unknown. V was clipped by 3 bases and J by 7 bases, with 14 bases between them. This CDR3 has 14 amino acids. CDR1 SGDLS and CDR2 YYNGEE come from the germline V gene. These data belong to a study of beta chain features in type 1 diabetes. The wider study: No age, gender or cell yield differences were seen between patients and healthy donors. Study observations and caveats: HLA effects on TCRB rearrangement stayed unresolved here. Possible PCR preference for shorter templates applied equally to patients and controls.

Since all of the isolated RNA was reverse transcribed, expressed TCRB transcripts were what got sequenced. Sequencing used immunoSEQ multiplex PCR; TCRdb keeps in-frame clones, though not all of them. The table has 200,000 to 250,000 clones, approximately 10% seen once; the top ten hold approximately 1.3%. Specimen: central memory CD4+ T cells from blood. The sequence was obtained from a man between 18 and 35 years old in good health. J is TRBJ2-1 and V is TRBV9; D possibly corresponds to TRBD2 (5 bases). CDR3 DNA sequence: TGTGCCAGCAGCGAGACGGGGAGCTGGAATGAGCAGTTCTTC. Residues: CASSETGSWNEQFF.